This T cell receptor beta chain was retrieved from a study of cytomegalovirus exposure and HLA in healthy donors. The CDR3 extends over 14 amino acids. The V gene's germline CDR1 is SGHDT and CDR2 YYEEEE. Trimming removed 0 bases from V and 9 bases from J; junction bases left unmatched: 5. Clones were read by immunoSEQ multiplex PCR, and TCRdb kept only the in-frame ones, dropping some. The data hold some 140,000 clones, with just under 90% observed a single time. The V and J genes are TRBV5-6 and TRBJ1-2; 10 nucleotides line up with TRBD1. Sequenced: PBMCs. This clonotype originated in a woman aged 25 to 39 in good health and CMV-seropositive. This chain's CDR3 is CASSLGQGAKRYTF. The CDR3 DNA sequence: TGTGCCAGCAGCTTGGGACAGGGGGCTAAGCGCTACACCTTC.